This is a list of T cell receptor beta chains from one sample in a study of T cell changes during pregnancy in multiple sclerosis. The repertoire was sequenced with immunoSEQ multiplex PCR; TCRdb's copy has only in-frame clones and lacks some. In the table there are 40,000 to 50,000 clones, 93% of which are singletons. The sample in question was CD8+ T cells from peripheral blood mononuclear cells, obtained after pregnancy. The source is a female donor with multiple sclerosis, enrolled in a pregnancy study. The CDR3 runs from the conserved cysteine through the conserved F or W. Each record gives: V gene, J gene, D gene, CDR3 DNA, CDR3 protein. A D gene is named only where the DNA matches it firmly.

>TRBV7-8|TRBJ2-7|.
TGTGCCAGCAGCCAGTGGGGGGAGAAGTCCTACGAGCAGTACTTC
CASSQWGEKSYEQYF
>TRBV7-9|TRBJ2-5|TRBD2
TGTGCCAGCACCCGGACTAGCGGGAGGGAGACCCAGTACTTC
CASTRTSGRETQYF
>TRBV4-2|TRBJ1-1|.
TGTGCCAGCAGCCAAGTGGGGAACAGGGCAGCTTTCTTT
CASSQVGNRAAFF
>TRBV9|TRBJ2-3|TRBD2
TGTGCCAGCAGCGCAAATTTAGCGGGGGGAAGGCCAGATACGCAGTATTTT
CASSANLAGGRPDTQYF
>TRBV28|TRBJ2-3|TRBD2
TGTGCCAGCAGTTCCCCGAGATCAGGACTAGCTGGAACAGATACGCAGTATTTT
CASSSPRSGLAGTDTQYF
>TRBV9|TRBJ2-5|TRBD2
TGTGCCAGCAGTCCCACGGGGGGGGAACAAGAGACCCAGTACTTC
CASSPTGGEQETQYF
>TRBV6-1|TRBJ2-1|TRBD2
TGTGCCAGCCAATCACTAGCGCCCGGAGACAATGAGCAGTTCTTC
CASQSLAPGDNEQFF
>TRBV4-3|TRBJ2-7|TRBD1
TGCGCCAGCAGCCAAGATCGAGGGACAGGGGGCTTCGAGCAGTACTTC
CASSQDRGTGGFEQYF
>TRBV2|TRBJ2-7|.
TGTGCCAGCATTGAGCGCGGCGAGCAGTACTTC
CASIERGEQYF
>TRBV4-1|TRBJ2-7|TRBD2
TGCGCCAGCAGCCACCAAAGCGGGAGGGGTTACGAGCAGTACTTC
CASSHQSGRGYEQYF